This T cell receptor beta chain was captured by sequencing in a study of low-dose radiotherapy and immunotherapy resistance in tumors. Study overall: The regimen for patients comprised intravenous nivolumab 240 mg every two weeks plus intravenous ipilimumab 1 mg/kg every six weeks. Intravenous cyclophosphamide at 200 mg/m2 preceded radiation and immunotherapy by one day, every two weeks.

CDR1 and CDR2 (germline): LGHDT, YNNKEL (reference sequence). The ends were cut back, 0 bases at V and 7 bases at J, with 15 bases in the middle. The CDR3 runs to 15 residues. Primers targeting TRAV and TRBV primed first-strand cDNA, covering alpha and beta chains. A roughly 22-cycle PCR with a constant-region primer and V-primer adapter amplified TCRs. MiXCR, run by TCRdb on the reads, gives a single entry per CDR3 protein. The data contain about 82,000 distinct CDR3 sequences, about 20% of them singletons. This clonotype appeared many times. As to time point: before trial treatment. Every donor's regimen consisted of nivolumab, ipilimumab, aspirin, low-dose cyclophosphamide and low-dose radiotherapy.

The clonotype was recovered from a male donor with prostate cancer. The chain couples TRBV3-1 to TRBJ2-5; weak D call: TRBD1 (6 bases). The sample consisted of PBMCs, taken before treatment. CDR3 protein: CASSQDSAKGGTQYF. Here the CDR3 DNA reads TGTGCCAGCAGCCAAGACTCAGCAAAAGGGGGGACCCAGTACTTC.